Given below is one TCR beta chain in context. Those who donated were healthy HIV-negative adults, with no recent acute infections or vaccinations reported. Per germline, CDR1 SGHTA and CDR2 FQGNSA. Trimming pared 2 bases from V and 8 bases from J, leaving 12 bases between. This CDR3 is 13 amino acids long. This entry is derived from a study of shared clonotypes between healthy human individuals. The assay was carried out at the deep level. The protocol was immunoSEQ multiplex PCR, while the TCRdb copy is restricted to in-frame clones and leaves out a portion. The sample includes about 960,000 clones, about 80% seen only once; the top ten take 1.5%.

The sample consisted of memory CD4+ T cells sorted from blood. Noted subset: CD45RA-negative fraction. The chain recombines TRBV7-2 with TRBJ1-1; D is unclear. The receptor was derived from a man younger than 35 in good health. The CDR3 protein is CASSLQGLGEAFF. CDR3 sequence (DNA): TGTGCCAGCAGCTTACAAGGCCTTGGGGAAGCTTTCTTT.